The 24 T cell receptor beta chains below come from one sample, sequenced in a study of T cells after posttransplantation cyclophosphamide. Here immunoSEQ multiplex PCR was the method, and the copy in TCRdb shows in-frame clones only, minus some. In total the sample includes 40,000 to 60,000 clones, none of them seen once. The sequenced sample consisted of PBMCs. These receptors all come from a man aged 40-50 years in good health, CMV-negative, and a related stem cell transplant donor.

This clone was seen many times. This rearrangement joins TRBV7-9 to TRBJ1-2, with D possibly TRBD1 on 5 matching bases. Germline lookup yields CDR1 SEHNR and CDR2 FQNEAQ (reference sequence). The length of the CDR3 is 14 residues. Trimming stripped 10 bases from V and 0 bases from J, with 15 bases between. The CDR3 DNA is TGTGCCACCCGGGAGGGGTCTACTAACTATGGCTACACCTTC. Translated: CATREGSTNYGYTF.

The V call is TRBV5-4, the J call TRBJ2-5, with TRBD2 matching 9 bases. The end of the DNA aligns better with TRBJ2-7, so the J call may be wrong. From germline, CDR1 is SGHNT and CDR2 YYREEE (reference sequence). This CDR3 comprises 16 residues. CDR3 region: CASSPGGGLASSEQYF. The CDR3 DNA reads TGTGCCAGCAGCCCCGGGGGGGGACTAGCTTCTTCCGAGCAGTACTTC.

The sample holds many counts of this clone. The chain recombines TRBV6-6 with TRBJ1-1; no firm D call. Germline V lookup: CDR1 MNHNY, CDR2 SVGAGI (reference sequence). V lost 2 bases and J lost 8, with 6 bases in between. The length of the CDR3 is 11 residues. The CDR3 is CASSYEVEAFF. DNA of the CDR3: TGTGCCAGCAGTTACGAGGTAGAAGCTTTCTTT.

This chain links TRBV7-6 with TRBJ2-5; possible D gene TRBD1, 6 bases. The J call may be incorrect, as the DNA end agrees better with TRBJ2-7. The CDR3 has 17 residues. From germline, CDR1 is SGHVS and CDR2 FNYEAQ. The chain's CDR3 is CASSLEEGSLGAHEQYF. CDR3 DNA sequence: TGTGCCAGCAGCTTAGAAGAGGGTTCGTTGGGGGCTCACGAGCAGTACTTC.

This clone appeared many times. This rearrangement joins TRBV5-4 to TRBJ1-2, with 9 bases aligning to TRBD1. This CDR3 is 14 amino acids long. CDR1 and CDR2 (germline): SGHNT, YYREEE (reference sequence). V dropped 0 bases and J dropped 8; count of bases not matched to a gene: 5. The CDR3 sequence: CASSLEGQGRGYTF. The DNA for the CDR3 is TGTGCCAGCAGCTTGGAGGGACAGGGAAGAGGCTACACCTTC.

This clone was observed many times. This chain joins TRBV7-8 and TRBJ2-7; 7 bases agree with TRBD2. V gave up 5 bases and J gave up 5 bases; unmatched junction bases: 12. Germline V gives CDR1 SGHVS, CDR2 FQNEAQ. This CDR3 contains 15 residues. The CDR3: CASSPPGLFFHEQYF. For the CDR3, the DNA is TGTGCCAGCAGCCCTCCGGGACTATTTTTCCACGAGCAGTACTTC. The whole variable domain, filled in from reference TRBV7-8 and TRBJ2-7, reads GAGVSQSPRYKVAKRGQDVALRCDPISGHVSLFWYQQALGQGPEFLTYFQNEAQLDKSGLPSDRFFAERPEGSVSTLKIQRTQQEDSAVYLCASSPPGLFFHEQYFGPGTRLTVT.

The chain combines TRBV7-8 with TRBJ1-6; D is unresolved. Per germline, CDR1 SGHVS and CDR2 FQNEAQ. The V and J ends lost 5 bases and 8 bases respectively, with 13 bases between them. The CDR3 has 14 amino acids. Written as DNA, the CDR3 is TGTGCCAGCAGCCTTGGGCAGAAGTATTCACCCCTCCACTTT. It translates to CASSLGQKYSPLHF.

This clone came up many times. Here the CDR3 omits its conserved ending phenylalanine or tryptophan, so a read error is the likely source. Because the CDR3's place on the DNA is in doubt, the DNA is left out and the CDR3 is given as listed by TCRdb. This chain joins TRBV7-2 and TRBJ2-7; TRBD1 was called by the table and not checked on the DNA. Germline V gene data show CDR1 as SGHTA and CDR2 as FQGNSA. The CDR3 extends over 11 residues, inclusive of both ends. The CDR3: CASSLDWSRGP.

This clone has at least ten counts. The rearrangement joins TRBV19 to TRBJ2-7; TRBD1 aligns across 7 bases. Germline trimming cut 1 base from V and 6 bases from J; bases unmatched to any gene: 12. Germline V gene lookup returns CDR1 LNHDA and CDR2 SQIVND (reference sequence). This CDR3 contains 16 residues. CDR3 DNA: TGTGCCAGTAGTATAGGAGCGAGGGACAGAAAGAGCGAGCAGTACTTC. This translates into CASSIGARDRKSEQYF.

This clone has at least ten counts. The chain has TRBV4-1 and TRBJ1-1; D unresolved. Germline CDR1 and CDR2: MGHRA and YSYEKL. This CDR3 is 15 amino acids long. Between the trimmed V and J ends, which lost 3 bases and 1 base, there was a span of 12 bases. CDR3 sequence: CASSHALQSNTEAFF. CDR3 bases: TGCGCCAGCAGCCATGCCTTACAGTCGAACACTGAAGCTTTCTTT.

This clone showed up many times. The rearrangement joins TRBV6-5 to TRBJ1-2; 8 nucleotides match TRBD1. Germline V gene lookup returns CDR1 MNHEY and CDR2 SVGAGI. J gave up 4 bases and V 6 bases, and 1 base lay outside the gene matches. The CDR3 totals 12 residues. The DNA for the CDR3 is TGTGCCAGCAGCGACAGGGGCTATGGCTACACCTTC. Its translation: CASSDRGYGYTF.

The chain has TRBV11-2 and TRBJ1-6, with no clear D. In germline, CDR1 is SGHAT, CDR2 FQNNGV. Deletions cut 3 bases from V and 7 bases from J, with 19 bases between. This CDR3 is 17 amino acids long. The CDR3, as DNA: TGTGCCAGCAGCTTCCTACAGAAATATACGGCCAATTCACCCCTCCACTTT. Encoded protein: CASSFLQKYTANSPLHF.

This clone was counted ten times or more. The chain links TRBV11-3 to TRBJ1-1; 8 bases line up with TRBD1. This CDR3 has 14 amino acids. Trimming removed 4 bases from V and 1 base from J; junction bases left unmatched: 2. CDR1 is SGHNT, CDR2 YENEEA, per germline. For the CDR3, the DNA is TGTGCCAGCAGCTCGGGGACAGGGAACACTGAAGCTTTCTTT. It encodes CASSSGTGNTEAFF.

This clone showed up many times. The J gene is TRBJ1-2, the V gene TRBV9; D perhaps matches TRBD1 (6 bases). The V gene lost 5 bases and the J gene lost 1 base, with 9 bases spanning the gap. Germline V gene data show CDR1 as SGDLS and CDR2 as YYNGEE. The CDR3 is 13 amino acids. CDR3 DNA sequence: TGTGCCAGCAGGCACAGGGATAACTATGGCTACACCTTC. It specifies CASRHRDNYGYTF.

Many counts were recorded for this clone. This chain joins TRBV18 and TRBJ2-7; tentatively, D is TRBD1 (5 bases). The germline V gene has CDR1 KGHSH and CDR2 LQKENI. The CDR3 has 12 amino acids. The germline V and J ends were trimmed by 3 bases and 4 bases, with 7 bases remaining between them. CDR3 loop: CASSPGRYEQYF. For the CDR3, the DNA is TGTGCCAGCTCACCGGGGCGTTACGAGCAGTACTTC.

This clone was found many times. V and J are TRBV19 and TRBJ2-7; 10 bases are a match to TRBD1. The CDR3 has 14 amino acids. With V trimmed by 6 bases and J by 4 bases, 6 bases remained unmatched. Germline values: CDR1 LNHDA, CDR2 SQIVND (reference sequence). The CDR3 sequence is CASSPGTGEYEQYF. CDR3 sequence (DNA): TGTGCCAGTAGCCCCGGGACAGGGGAATACGAGCAGTACTTC. The whole variable domain, remainder taken from reference TRBV19 and TRBJ2-7, is DGGITQSPKYLFRKEGQNVTLSCEQNLNHDAMYWYRQDPGQGLRLIYYSQIVNDFQKGDIAEGYSVSREKKESFPLTVTSAQKNPTAFYLCASSPGTGEYEQYFGPGTRLTVT.

This clone was seen repeatedly, ten times or more. Other DNA sequences within the sample encode an identical CDR3. The chain is built from TRBV2 and TRBJ2-1, with 14 nucleotides matching TRBD2. Germline values: CDR1 SNHLY, CDR2 FYNNEI. The ends lost 6 bases at V and 6 bases at J; junction bases unmatched: 1. The CDR3 loop spans 14 amino acids. CDR3 protein: CASSGTSGSNEQFF. The CDR3 DNA follows: TGTGCCAGCAGCGGGACTAGCGGGAGCAATGAGCAGTTCTTC.

This clone was seen repeatedly, ten times or more. The genes are TRBV4-1 and TRBJ2-1; the match to TRBD2 covers 7 bases. CDR3 size: 19 residues. V lost 8 bases to trimming and J lost 4 bases; unmatched junction nucleotides: 23. Germline CDR1 is MGHRA and CDR2 is YSYEKL. CDR3 protein: CASGKAGVVLNLGYNEQFF. The CDR3 coding sequence is TGCGCCAGCGGGAAGGCGGGAGTAGTTCTTAACCTGGGGTACAATGAGCAGTTCTTC.

The sample holds many counts of this clone. The chain combines TRBV28 with TRBJ1-5, with 9 bases matching TRBD1. V lost 3 bases and J lost 1; bases outside the gene matches: 7. CDR1 and CDR2 from the germline V gene are MDHEN and SYDVKM. The CDR3 extends over 17 amino acids. The CDR3 DNA follows: TGTGCCAGCAGTTTTACAGGGGGCGCCCAAAGCAATCAGCCCCAGCATTTT. Protein: CASSFTGGAQSNQPQHF.

There are many counts of this clone. The chain has TRBV2 and TRBJ1-5, with D possibly being TRBD1 (6 bases). The length of the CDR3 is 15 residues. The V gene's germline CDR1 is SNHLY and CDR2 FYNNEI. Trimming removed 8 bases from V and 1 base from J, with 15 bases in between. CDR3 coding DNA: TGTGCCAGCCGTTCCGGGACACAGAGCAATCAGCCCCAGCATTTT. Translation: CASRSGTQSNQPQHF.

This clone was recorded many times. This chain joins TRBV7-9 and TRBJ2-3; 9 bases are shared with TRBD1. The V segment lost 2 bases and the J segment 2 bases; nucleotides outside the gene matches: 8. Germline CDR1 is SEHNR and CDR2 is FQNEAQ (reference sequence). This CDR3 is built from 17 residues. DNA for the CDR3: TGTGCCAGCAGCTTACCTGGGACAGGGCAGGACACAGATACGCAGTATTTT. This translates into CASSLPGTGQDTDTQYF. The full variable domain, in which reference TRBV7-9 and TRBJ2-3 provide the parts outside the CDR3, is DTGVSQNPRHKITKRGQNVTFRCDPISEHNRLYWYRQTLGQGPEFLTYFQNEAQLEKSRLLSDRFSAERPKGSFSTLEIQRTEQGDSAMYLCASSLPGTGQDTDTQYFGPGTRLTVL.

This clone was counted at least ten times. The chain links TRBV4-2 to TRBJ2-7, with D perhaps matching TRBD2 (5 bases). Trimming took off 3 bases at V and 3 bases at J, with 12 bases between the two ends. From germline, CDR1 is LGHNA and CDR2 YNFKEQ. The CDR3 runs to 14 residues. The CDR3 loop reads CASSHRKGSYEQYF. In nucleotides, the CDR3 is TGTGCCAGCAGCCATCGGAAAGGGAGCTACGAGCAGTACTTC.

This clone occurred many times. The chain employs TRBV5-1 and TRBJ2-7, with 9 bases fitting TRBD1. Germline V gene data show CDR1 as SGHRS and CDR2 as YFSETQ. V was clipped by 4 bases and J by 3 bases; unmatched bases: 11. CDR3 size: 16 residues. In DNA form, the CDR3 reads TGCGCCAGCAGCAGCACGGGACAGGGTGCGAGCTACGAGCAGTACTTC. Translating it yields CASSSTGQGASYEQYF.

This clone was picked up a small number of times. The V and J genes are TRBV30 and TRBJ2-4; TRBD2 might be the D (5 bases). The germline V gene encodes CDR1 GTSNPN and CDR2 SVGIG (reference sequence). V was cut by 4 bases and J by 1 base, with 11 bases left in between. The length of the CDR3 is 14 residues. CDR3 sequence (DNA): TGTGCCTGGACATTTCGAGGGGCCAAAAACATTCAGTACTTC. The encoded protein is CAWTFRGAKNIQYF.